This T cell receptor beta chain was profiled in a study of T cell repertoires in cytomegalovirus infection. This clonotype was observed at least ten times. TCRdb recomputed calls from the reads with MiXCR, one row per CDR3 protein. The data show some 680,000 distinct CDR3 sequences, with roughly a third seen just once and about 2.8% held by the top ten. With V trimmed by 0 bases and J by 9 bases, 10 bases remained unmatched. Germline CDR1 reads MNHEY; CDR2 reads SMNVEV (reference sequence). There are 16 residues in the CDR3. The V and J genes are TRBV27 and TRBJ2-1; 8 bases are shared with TRBD1. This clonotype was sampled from a human donor in good health (CMV status not recorded). Some clones in this sample may be carry-over from other donors' samples. Sequenced input: PBMCs. CDR3 loop: CASSLSVRYQGAEQFF. CDR3 DNA sequence: TGTGCCAGCAGTTTATCGGTACGATACCAGGGGGCTGAGCAGTTCTTC.